This T cell receptor beta chain was sequenced for a study of OX40 agonist ivuxolimab in advanced cancers. The protocol was immunoSEQ multiplex PCR, while the TCRdb copy is restricted to in-frame clones and leaves out a portion. This repertoire shows approximately 76,000 clones, roughly 90% found once; its top ten account for roughly a tenth. Trimming left V 0 bases short and J 3 bases short, with 20 bases between. This CDR3 contains 19 residues. CDR1 and CDR2 from the germline V gene are SEHNR and FQNEAQ (reference sequence). Sequencing was performed on CD4+ or CD8+ T cells sorted from blood, taken in a trial of the OX40 agonist ivuxolimab. The rearrangement links TRBV7-9 to TRBJ2-2; D possibly corresponds to TRBD1 (6 bases). The TCR sequence derives from an adult with an advanced solid tumor such as melanoma, head and neck, liver or kidney cancer. Here the CDR3 DNA reads TGTGCCAGCAGCTTAGCACCGGTTGAAATAGGGACATACACCGGGGAGCTGTTTTTT. Translation: CASSLAPVEIGTYTGELFF. Based on the CDR3 plus reference TRBV7-9 and TRBJ2-2, the full variable domain is DTGVSQNPRHKITKRGQNVTFRCDPISEHNRLYWYRQTLGQGPEFLTYFQNEAQLEKSRLLSDRFSAERPKGSFSTLEIQRTEQGDSAMYLCASSLAPVEIGTYTGELFFGEGSRLTVL.